A single sample is the source of the 27 T cell receptor beta chains below, sequenced in a study of sequential checkpoint blockade in melanoma. Treatment in this sample: randomized to nivolumab then ipilimumab (arm A) or the reverse (arm B). The method was immunoSEQ multiplex PCR; TCRdb's version includes in-frame clones alone and lacks a portion of them. The sample has about 9,600 clones, 24% seen once. Material: tumor tissue (inferred from file names), obtained from a patient given nivolumab and ipilimumab in sequence. All receptors come from a human donor with melanoma.

The chain employs TRBV7-1 and TRBJ2-4; 15 bases fit TRBD2. TRBV7-1 is filed as an ORF, its function uncertain. V gave up 6 bases and J gave up 1 base; unmatched junction bases: 7. The length of the CDR3 is 18 residues. The CDR3 nucleotides are TGTGCCAGCAGTGGACTAGCGGGAGGGAGGCGGGCCAAAAACATTCAGTACTTC. Translated: CASSGLAGGRRAKNIQYF.

In its sample, this clone was seen many times. The rearrangement links TRBV11-3 to TRBJ1-1; tentatively, D is TRBD1 (6 bases). Germline assignment: CDR1 SGHNT and CDR2 YENEEA. This CDR3 spans 14 amino acids. Trimming shortened V by 3 bases and J by 10 bases, and 18 bases separated the two germline ends. The chain's CDR3 is CASSFRYRVGGAFF. The CDR3 DNA sequence: TGTGCCAGCAGCTTCCGATACAGGGTCGGGGGAGCTTTCTTT.

V usage is TRBV2 and J usage is TRBJ2-2, with D unclear. V lost 6 bases to trimming and J lost 6 bases, with 8 bases between them. Looked up from germline, CDR1 is SNHLY and CDR2 is FYNNEI. The CDR3 runs 12 residues. The CDR3 nucleotides are TGTGCCAGCAGCTTTGGACCCGGGGAGCTGTTTTTT. Protein sequence: CASSFGPGELFF.

The chain combines TRBV6-8 with TRBJ2-3, with D possibly being TRBD2 (5 bases). The CDR3 is made up of 16 amino acids. CDR1 and CDR2 from the germline V gene are MNHGY and SAAAGT. The ends were cut back, 10 bases at V and 0 bases at J, with 20 bases in the middle. The CDR3 DNA reads as TGTGCCATCGCCGAGGGATGGGGTTCTAGCACAGATACGCAGTATTTT. It translates to CAIAEGWGSSTDTQYF.

This clone was seen a few times. This chain uses TRBV11-3 with TRBJ1-2; 7 bases match TRBD1. This CDR3 region has 15 residues. In germline, CDR1 is SGHNT, CDR2 YENEEA. After removal of 5 bases from V and 2 bases from J, the junction contained 8 bases not matched to a gene. The DNA for the CDR3 is TGTGCCAGCAGCCAATGGGACAGCCTAAACTATGGCTACACCTTC. Protein product: CASSQWDSLNYGYTF.

The rearrangement joins TRBV27 to TRBJ2-7; the D call may be TRBD1 or TRBD2 (5 bases each). Trimming took 3 bases from V and 0 from J, leaving 12 bases between them. The CDR3 consists of 15 residues. In germline, CDR1 is MNHEY, CDR2 SMNVEV (reference sequence). This CDR3 reads CASSFNPGSSYEQYF. CDR3 coding DNA: TGTGCCAGCAGTTTTAACCCAGGGAGCTCCTACGAGCAGTACTTC.

The chain is built from TRBV29-1 and TRBJ2-7; D is ambiguous. CDR3 size: 13 residues. Trimming took off 8 bases at V and 0 bases at J, with 14 bases between the two ends. Germline V gives CDR1 SQVTM, CDR2 ANQGSEA. CDR3 region: CSTSDGRSYEQYF. As DNA, the CDR3 is TGCAGCACCTCGGACGGACGCTCCTACGAGCAGTACTTC.

V and J are TRBV11-3 and TRBJ1-1; D may be TRBD1 (5 bases). The ends were cut back, 3 bases at V and 1 base at J, with 18 bases in the middle. Looked up from germline, CDR1 is SGHNT and CDR2 is YENEEA. The CDR3 is 17 residues long. The CDR3 spells CASSFGGFGMGNTEAFF. The CDR3 nucleotides read TGTGCCAGCAGCTTTGGGGGATTCGGGATGGGGAACACTGAAGCTTTCTTT.

The chain recombines TRBV7-5 with TRBJ2-5; the listed D gene, TRBD2, was not tested against the DNA. TRBV7-5 is an annotated pseudogene. This CDR3 spans 15 amino acids. CDR3 in amino acids: CASSQLGPSRETQYF. The CDR3 DNA reads TGTGCCAGCAGCCAACTAGGGCCATCCCGGGAGACCCAGTACTTC.

The chain recombines TRBV30 with TRBJ2-7; TRBD2 matches 13 bases. V dropped 2 bases and J dropped 12; count of bases not matched to a gene: 7. The germline gives CDR1 GTSNPN, CDR2 SVGIG (reference sequence). The CDR3 sequence is 13 residues long. CDR3 sequence (DNA): TGTGCCTGGAGTATCTCGACTAGCGGGAGGTTGTACTTC. This gives the protein CAWSISTSGRLYF.

This chain connects TRBV19 to TRBJ1-1; 12 bases line up with TRBD1. Germline V gives CDR1 LNHDA, CDR2 SQIVND (reference sequence). The CDR3 is made up of 15 amino acids. The V segment lost 10 bases and the J segment 2 bases; nucleotides outside the gene matches: 8. CDR3 loop: CATRDRGRGNTEAFF. CDR3 in DNA: TGTGCCACCCGGGACAGGGGGCGCGGAAACACTGAAGCTTTCTTT.

The rearrangement joins TRBV11-3 to TRBJ1-2, with 9 bases fitting TRBD1. Trimming at V came to 5 bases and at J to 8 bases, leaving 12 bases not matched to a gene. Germline assignment: CDR1 SGHNT and CDR2 YENEEA. This CDR3 contains 15 residues. This CDR3 reads CASSPLLQGAYGYTF. In DNA form, the CDR3 reads TGTGCCAGCAGCCCCCTTTTACAGGGGGCATACGGCTACACCTTC.

The V call is TRBV23-1, the J call TRBJ2-7; no reliable D call. TRBV23-1 is classed as an ORF, of uncertain function. The CDR3 covers 15 residues. The germline V and J ends were trimmed by 6 bases and 0 bases, with 15 bases remaining between them. The CDR3 bases are TGCGCCAGCAGCACCCTCAAGCGTAGCTCCTACGAGCAGTACTTC. Residues: CASSTLKRSSYEQYF.

This chain links TRBV19 with TRBJ2-7; D gene unclear. CDR3 length: 14 residues. V was trimmed by 0 bases and J by 6 bases, leaving 12 bases between them. Germline V gives CDR1 LNHDA, CDR2 SQIVND (reference sequence). The CDR3 DNA sequence: TGTGCCAGTAGTATAGATTCTCGCCCGACCGAGCAGTACTTC. It is translated as CASSIDSRPTEQYF. The variable domain in full, with the rest retrieved from reference TRBV19 and TRBJ2-7, is DGGITQSPKYLFRKEGQNVTLSCEQNLNHDAMYWYRQDPGQGLRLIYYSQIVNDFQKGDIAEGYSVSREKKESFPLTVTSAQKNPTAFYLCASSIDSRPTEQYFGPGTRLTVT.

In its sample, this clone was seen a few times. This chain uses TRBV11-3 with TRBJ1-3, with D possibly matching TRBD1 (5 bases). The CDR3 is 20 amino acids. Germline CDR1 SGHNT, CDR2 YENEEA. V was trimmed by 2 bases and J by 0 bases, leaving 23 bases between them. CDR3 protein: CASSLFSSGMKSNSGNTIYF. The CDR3 DNA follows: TGTGCCAGCAGCTTATTTAGTTCAGGGATGAAGTCAAACTCTGGAAACACCATATATTTT.

This chain connects TRBV15 to TRBJ2-2; 10 bases are a match to TRBD2. CDR3 size: 16 residues. V dropped 4 bases and J dropped 3; count of bases not matched to a gene: 5. Germline assignment: CDR1 LNHNV and CDR2 YYDKDF (reference sequence). CDR3 amino acids: CATSTGAGGHTGELFF. CDR3 coding DNA: TGTGCCACCAGCACCGGAGCGGGAGGGCACACCGGGGAGCTGTTTTTT. The entire variable domain, with the rest obtained from reference TRBV15 and TRBJ2-2, is as follows: DAMVIQNPRYQVTQFGKPVTLSCSQTLNHNVMYWYQQKSSQAPKLLFHYYDKDFNNEADTPDNFQSRRPNTSFCFLDIRSPGLGDTAMYLCATSTGAGGHTGELFFGEGSRLTVL.

By frequency in the sample, this clone is medium-sized. The chain's CDR3 is CASTGGETYEQYF. The CDR3 nucleotides read TGTGCCAGTACAGGGGGAGAAACCTACGAGCAGTACTTC. V and J are TRBV6-8 and TRBJ2-7, with 8 nucleotides matching TRBD1. This CDR3 comprises 13 residues. V trimming: 9 bases; J trimming: 2 bases; junction bases outside the gene matches: 6. CDR1 MNHGY and CDR2 SAAAGT come from the germline V gene.

This clone was observed once. V usage is TRBV19 and J usage is TRBJ2-3; unclear D gene. The germline V gene has CDR1 LNHDA and CDR2 SQIVND (reference sequence). Between the trimmed V and J ends, which lost 2 bases and 6 bases, there was a span of 15 bases. There are 15 residues in the CDR3. The CDR3 DNA follows: TGTGCCAGTAGTATACGAAAGGGTTTGTGGGATACGCAGTATTTT. Its protein product is CASSIRKGLWDTQYF.

The rearrangement joins TRBV11-3 to TRBJ2-6; 8 bases are a match to TRBD2. CDR1 is SGHNT, CDR2 YENEEA, per germline. CDR3 length: 19 residues. The ends lost 5 bases at V and 0 bases at J; junction bases unmatched: 12. The CDR3 loop is CASSPPGAGGSSGANVLTF. The CDR3 region has the DNA TGTGCCAGCAGCCCCCCAGGGGCGGGGGGATCCTCTGGGGCCAACGTCCTGACTTTC.

This clone was seen ten or more times. The gene calls are TRBV11-3 and TRBJ2-2; D gene ambiguous. In germline, CDR1 is SGHNT, CDR2 YENEEA. CDR3 size: 14 residues. V lost 1 base and J 0 bases, leaving 3 bases between the germline ends. DNA for the CDR3: TGTGCCAGCAGCTTAGGCGCGAACACCGGGGAGCTGTTTTTT. This gives the protein CASSLGANTGELFF.

The chain combines TRBV28 with TRBJ2-7, with D maybe TRBD2 (5 bases). The germline V gene has CDR1 MDHEN and CDR2 SYDVKM. V lost 5 bases and J 2 bases, leaving 19 bases between the germline ends. CDR3 length: 16 residues. The CDR3 reads CASSPRLTGITYEQYF. The CDR3 DNA follows: TGTGCCAGCAGTCCCCGTCTAACGGGAATAACCTACGAGCAGTACTTC.

This clone was counted between two and nine times. The chain employs TRBV11-3 and TRBJ2-7; 8 bases are shared with TRBD2. From germline, CDR1 is SGHNT and CDR2 YENEEA. V dropped 3 bases and J dropped 0; count of bases not matched to a gene: 4. The CDR3 extends over 15 amino acids. The CDR3 loop reads CASSFGAGDSYEQYF. CDR3 DNA: TGTGCCAGCAGCTTTGGAGCGGGAGACTCCTACGAGCAGTACTTC.

This clone was seen just once. This sequence joins TRBV12-5 and TRBJ1-5; D is ambiguous. CDR1 is LGHNT and CDR2 is FRNRAP in the germline V gene. V gave up 7 bases and J gave up 1 base, with 17 bases separating them. CDR3 size: 16 residues. In DNA, the CDR3 is TGTGCTAGTGCCCCCCCGGGGTTTTCGAGCAATCAGCCCCAGCATTTT. This encodes CASAPPGFSSNQPQHF.

The rearrangement joins TRBV5-1 to TRBJ1-4; 8 nucleotides line up with TRBD1. There are 16 residues in the CDR3. V shed 2 bases, J shed 8 bases, and the junction held 11 bases outside the gene matches. From germline, CDR1 is SGHRS and CDR2 YFSETQ. Written as DNA, the CDR3 is TGCGCCAGCAGCTTAGGGGCGACAGGGGAAGTAGAAAAACTGTTTTTT. Translating gives CASSLGATGEVEKLFF.

This clone is categorized as medium-sized. CDR3 sequence: CASSPLTGTGNTIYF. The CDR3 nucleotides are TGTGCCAGCAGTCCACTAACAGGGACGGGAAACACCATATATTTT. This chain uses TRBV28 with TRBJ1-3; perhaps TRBD1 as D (6 bases). The germline V and J ends were trimmed by 5 bases and 4 bases, with 15 bases remaining between them. The CDR3 is made up of 15 amino acids. Germline values: CDR1 MDHEN, CDR2 SYDVKM.

V is TRBV19 and J is TRBJ2-5; 8 nucleotides align to TRBD2. This CDR3 has 16 amino acids. Looked up from germline, CDR1 is LNHDA and CDR2 is SQIVND (reference sequence). V gave up 10 bases and J gave up 5 bases; unmatched junction bases: 18. This chain's CDR3 is CATSSRAGDRFETQYF. As DNA, the CDR3 is TGTGCCACTTCCTCCCGAGCGGGAGACCGGTTTGAGACCCAGTACTTC.

This rearrangement joins TRBV19 to TRBJ1-5; tentative D call: TRBD1 (5 bases). The germline V and J ends were trimmed by 2 bases and 0 bases, with 8 bases remaining between them. The CDR3 is 15 amino acids. Germline V lookup: CDR1 LNHDA, CDR2 SQIVND (reference sequence). The CDR3 is CASSIMGDSNQPQHF. In DNA form, the CDR3 reads TGTGCCAGTAGTATAATGGGGGATAGCAATCAGCCCCAGCATTTT.